The entry below describes one TCR beta chain. The CDR3 loop spans 13 amino acids. The germline V gene has CDR1 GTSNPN and CDR2 SVGIG (reference sequence). After removal of 6 bases from V and 2 bases from J, the junction contained 4 bases not matched to a gene. The data were taken from a study of technical replicates of blood from a few donors. Libraries were prepared by immunoSEQ multiplex PCR; TCRdb keeps only in-frame clonotypes and omits some of them. The table includes about 93,000 clones, about 95% detected once. The sequenced sample consisted of T cells isolated from PBMCs. V usage is TRBV30 and J usage is TRBJ2-4, with 7 positions matching TRBD1. This clonotype was sampled from a human donor in good health. CDR3 sequence: CACSRGTKNIQYF. CDR3 DNA sequence: TGTGCCTGTTCCAGGGGGACCAAAAACATTCAGTACTTC.